This T cell receptor (beta chain) appears in the sequencing data of a study of response to subunit inactivated influenza vaccine. TCRdb called the RT-PCR reads again in MiXCR, with one record for every CDR3 protein. The table has around 490,000 distinct CDR3 sequences, 6% to 9% seen once. Whole-study findings and limits: Authors suggested seasonal influenza vaccinations each recruit few new T cells.

This clonotype was seen a handful of times. Its antigen is undetermined. CDR3 length: 17 amino acids. J was trimmed by 2 bases and V by 4 bases; bases with no gene match: 7. CDR1 MNHEY and CDR2 SVGAGI come from the germline V gene. The material sequenced was PBMCs from blood, taken 23 months after vaccination. The source is a man aged 50-75 years who received an inactivated influenza vaccine. The gene calls are TRBV6-5 and TRBJ2-3, with 12 positions matching TRBD2. The CDR3, as DNA: TGTGCCAGCAGTTCCCACCTAGCGGGGGGGTTCACAGATACGCAGTATTTT. Translated: CASSSHLAGGFTDTQYF.